This TCR beta chain was retrieved from a study of cytomegalovirus exposure and HLA in healthy donors. In the PCR, 60 Vbeta and 13 Jbeta primers were used. Measured with immunoSEQ multiplex PCR; TCRdb has only the in-frame clones, and not every one. The ten top clones account for around 6%, within a sample of 150,000 to 200,000 clones. Germline V gene sequence: CDR1 SGHTA, CDR2 FQGNSA. V was clipped by 5 bases and J by 7 bases; unmatched bases: 6. This CDR3 contains 14 residues. Study-wide results and limits: Reports indicated that the classifier achieved high specificity and sensitivity in diagnosing cytomegalovirus status.

To note about this clone: Antigen unknown.

This sequence originates from a young man in good health and CMV-seronegative. The chain combines TRBV7-2 with TRBJ1-4; 8 bases fit TRBD1. Sequencing was done on a sample of PBMCs. The CDR3 here is CASSAQGESEKLFF. Here the CDR3 DNA reads TGTGCCAGCAGCGCACAGGGGGAGAGTGAAAAACTGTTTTTT. Together with reference TRBV7-2 and TRBJ1-4, the CDR3 gives the full variable domain: GAGVSQSPSNKVTEKGKDVELRCDPISGHTALYWYRQSLGQGLEFLIYFQGNSAPDKSGLPSDRFSAERTGGSVSTLTIQRTQQEDSAVYLCASSAQGESEKLFFGSGTQLSVL.